This T cell receptor beta chain is from a study of T cells in Graves' hyperthyroidism and ophthalmopathy. Authors of the study amplified TCR beta CDR3 regions from RNA transcripts. The HTBI primer set was used in a first-round RT-PCR of the TCR CDR3. TCRdb independently ran MiXCR on the multiplex PCR reads; one entry per CDR3 protein. Here the sample spans roughly 520,000 distinct CDR3 sequences, approximately 25% being singletons. Worth noting for this clonotype: Its antigen is unknown.

This CDR3 contains 12 residues. Trimming pared 1 base from V and 8 bases from J, leaving 8 bases between. Germline V gene sequence: CDR1 SNHLY, CDR2 FYNNEI. Study-wide findings and caveats: Stable hyperthyroidism was separated from ophthalmopathy by a model based on 13 V-J features.

Sequencing was performed on blood. This chain connects TRBV2 to TRBJ1-2, with D hard to call. This clonotype was obtained from a woman in her 30s with Graves' ophthalmopathy. The CDR3 DNA follows: TGTGCCAGCAGTGAAGGCCCGCGGGGCTACACCTTC. Encoded protein: CASSEGPRGYTF.